These 25 T cell receptor beta chains share one sample of origin, sequenced in a study of beta chain features in type 1 diabetes. Expressed TCRB transcripts were sequenced, since all the RNA that had been isolated was reverse transcribed. The repertoire was sequenced with immunoSEQ multiplex PCR; TCRdb's copy has only in-frame clones and lacks some. There are 300,000 to 350,000 clones in the sample; under 8.5% occur only once, and less than 0.45% lies in the top ten. The sequenced sample consisted of central memory CD4+ T cells from blood. These receptors originate from a woman between 18 and 30 years old in good health.

The genes are TRBV2 and TRBJ2-2, with D hard to call. The germline gives CDR1 SNHLY, CDR2 FYNNEI. V dropped 6 bases and J dropped 2 bases, with 10 bases sitting between them. The CDR3 loop spans 14 amino acids. CDR3 loop: CASRPTFNTGELFF. Here the CDR3 DNA reads TGTGCCAGCAGGCCGACGTTTAACACCGGGGAGCTGTTTTTT.

The rearrangement joins TRBV4-2 to TRBJ2-3, with D perhaps matching TRBD1 or TRBD2 (6 bases each). V lost 1 base to trimming and J lost 6 bases, with 11 bases between them. Germline assignment: CDR1 LGHNA and CDR2 YNFKEQ. The CDR3 length is 14 residues. DNA of the CDR3: TGTGCCAGCAGCCAAGCCCCGGGGGCCGATACGCAGTATTTT. It is translated as CASSQAPGADTQYF.

There are a few counts of this clone. The J gene is TRBJ2-1, the V gene TRBV7-2; maybe TRBD2 (5 bases). V lost 5 bases and J lost 2, with 16 bases in between. The CDR3 contains 16 residues. CDR1 and CDR2 from the germline V gene are SGHTA and FQGNSA. The DNA for the CDR3 is TGTGCCAGCAGCCCCGACGCAGGAGGTACCTACAATGAGCAGTTCTTC. Amino acids: CASSPDAGGTYNEQFF.

This clone was observed a handful of times. V and J are TRBV6-1 and TRBJ2-7; a possible D gene is TRBD1 (5 bases). CDR1 and CDR2 (germline): MNHNS, SASEGT. V lost 7 bases, J lost 1 base, and 8 bases lay in between. The CDR3 runs 12 residues. CDR3 region: CASTRDSYEQYF. The CDR3 DNA follows: TGTGCCAGCACCAGGGATTCCTACGAGCAGTACTTC.

This clone was counted only a few times. Here the CDR3 DNA reads TGTGCCAGCAGCCAAGTTGGAGCGGGACCCGTCAAGGATACGCAGTATTTT. Amino acid sequence: CASSQVGAGPVKDTQYF. The V gene is TRBV5-4, the J gene TRBJ2-3, with 7 bases aligning to TRBD2. The germline gives CDR1 SGHNT, CDR2 YYREEE (reference sequence). V was pared by 4 bases and J by 6 bases, with 17 bases of the junction left unmatched. This CDR3 comprises 17 residues.

This clone was detected only a few times. The chain recombines TRBV14 with TRBJ2-6; the match to TRBD2 covers 7 bases. Germline V CDR1 and CDR2: SGHDN, FVKESK. The V segment lost 4 bases and the J segment 0 bases; nucleotides outside the gene matches: 6. The CDR3 extends over 17 amino acids. The CDR3 coding sequence is TGTGCCAGCAGCCTTCTAGCGGATTACTCTGGGGCCAACGTCCTGACTTTC. It yields the protein CASSLLADYSGANVLTF. Complete variable domain (other parts from reference TRBV14 and TRBJ2-6): EAGVTQFPSHSVIEKGQTVTLRCDPISGHDNLYWYRRVMGKEIKFLLHFVKESKQDESGMPNNRFLAERTGGTYSTLKVQPAELEDSGVYFCASSLLADYSGANVLTFGAGSRLTVL.

This clone was observed a handful of times. The rearrangement uses TRBV4-2 and TRBJ2-7; the match to TRBD2 covers 8 bases. The CDR3 is 15 residues long. Germline CDR1 and CDR2: LGHNA and YNFKEQ. With V trimmed by 3 bases and J by 4 bases, 8 bases remained unmatched. The CDR3 here is CASSHSSGDRYEQYF. The CDR3 DNA reads TGTGCCAGCAGCCATAGTAGCGGGGATCGATACGAGCAGTACTTC.

This clone has ten or more counts. V gene TRBV4-2 combines with J gene TRBJ2-7; TRBD2 is a possible D gene (6 bases). CDR3 length equals 14 residues. V lost 4 bases and J lost 3, with 13 bases in between. Per germline, CDR1 LGHNA and CDR2 YNFKEQ. For the CDR3, the DNA is TGTGCCAGCAGCCCTCGACTAGATCGCTACGAGCAGTACTTC. It codes for CASSPRLDRYEQYF.

V usage is TRBV20-1 and J usage is TRBJ2-1, with TRBD1 identical over 8 bases. This CDR3 comprises 11 residues. The ends lost 6 bases at V and 9 bases at J; junction bases unmatched: 4. From germline, CDR1 is DFQATT and CDR2 SNEGSKA (reference sequence). The CDR3 loop is CSARQGFEQFF. CDR3 DNA: TGCAGTGCAAGACAGGGGTTTGAGCAGTTCTTC.

CDR3: CSVAFRRASTDTQYF. The CDR3 bases are TGCAGCGTCGCGTTTCGGCGGGCTAGCACAGATACGCAGTATTTT. The J gene is TRBJ2-3, the V gene TRBV29-1; tentatively, D is TRBD2 (5 bases). The V gene's germline CDR1 is SQVTM and CDR2 ANQGSEA. This CDR3 region has 15 residues. Trimming removed 6 bases at V and 0 bases at J, with 16 bases between.

The V gene is TRBV2, the J gene TRBJ2-7, with TRBD1 as a possible D gene (6 bases). Trimming cost V 4 bases and J 2 bases, with 12 bases left between them. This CDR3 contains 14 residues. Germline V gives CDR1 SNHLY, CDR2 FYNNEI. CDR3 DNA: TGTGCCAGCAGTGTGGGCAGGGGAACCTACGAGCAGTACTTC. It translates to CASSVGRGTYEQYF.

The chain recombines TRBV10-3 with TRBJ2-7; D remains unclear. The CDR3 is made up of 11 amino acids. The germline CDR1 and CDR2 sequences are ENHRY and SYGVKD. Trimming cost V 8 bases and J 1 base, with 6 bases left between them. CDR3 sequence: CAISGSYEQYF. CDR3 nucleotides: TGTGCCATCTCCGGATCCTACGAGCAGTACTTC.

A note on this clone: Additional DNA sequences in this sample encode the identical CDR3. This sequence joins TRBV9 and TRBJ2-2; D is unresolved. The germline V gene has CDR1 SGDLS and CDR2 YYNGEE. The CDR3 is made up of 13 amino acids. Deletions cut 0 bases from V and 6 bases from J, with 6 bases between. The CDR3 DNA reads TGTGCCAGCAGCGTAGGGGTGGCCGGGGAGCTGTTTTTT. The encoded protein is CASSVGVAGELFF.

This clone was recorded a few times. For the CDR3, the DNA is TGCAGCGTACAGGGACAGATGAACACTGAAGCTTTCTTT. This translates into CSVQGQMNTEAFF. The chain has TRBV29-1 and TRBJ1-1; TRBD1 aligns across 7 bases. J gave up 0 bases and V 6 bases, and 4 bases lay outside the gene matches. The CDR3 contains 13 residues. The germline gives CDR1 SQVTM, CDR2 ANQGSEA. Full variable domain (rest looked up from reference TRBV29-1 and TRBJ1-1): SAVISQKPSRDICQRGTSLTIQCQVDSQVTMMFWYRQQPGQSLTLIATANQGSEATYESGFVIDKFPISRPNLTFSTLTVSNMSPEDSSIYLCSVQGQMNTEAFFGQGTRLTVV.

The table lists this clone with a few counts. This chain joins TRBV18 and TRBJ2-2; D unresolved. Germline CDR1 KGHSH, CDR2 LQKENI. V lost 4 bases and J lost 4, with 13 bases in between. The CDR3 loop spans 15 amino acids. The CDR3 sequence: CASSRGLGSTGELFF. The CDR3 nucleotides are TGTGCCAGCTCACGCGGCCTGGGGTCCACCGGGGAGCTGTTTTTT.

Turning to this clone: It may be a read error: a sequence one base away is much more abundant. This chain joins TRBV9 and TRBJ2-1; 7 positions agree with TRBD2. The CDR3 spans 14 residues. J lost 2 bases, V lost 5 bases, and 4 bases had no gene match. From germline, CDR1 is SGDLS and CDR2 YYNGEE. CDR3 coding DNA: TGTGCCAGCAGGTCGGCGGGAGCCTACAATGAGCAGTTCTTC. Its translation is CASRSAGAYNEQFF.

The chain combines TRBV7-2 with TRBJ2-5, with 7 bases that match TRBD2. With 2 bases clipped from V and 2 bases from J, the junction kept 2 bases outside the gene matches. Germline V gives CDR1 SGHTA, CDR2 FQGNSA. The CDR3 has 14 residues. The CDR3 DNA reads TGTGCCAGCAGCTTAAATAGCGGGCAAGAGACCCAGTACTTC. Its protein is CASSLNSGQETQYF.

This clone was counted between two and nine times. The V gene is TRBV5-6, the J gene TRBJ2-7, with D tentatively TRBD1 (6 bases). This CDR3 contains 12 residues. The V and J ends lost 7 bases and 6 bases respectively, with 14 bases between them. Per germline, CDR1 SGHDT and CDR2 YYEEEE. CDR3 in amino acids: CASLVTGSEQYF. The DNA of the CDR3 is TGTGCCAGCTTGGTGACAGGATCCGAGCAGTACTTC.

The table lists this clone with a few counts. The chain carries TRBV2 and TRBJ1-1, with a possible D match to TRBD1 (5 bases). Germline values: CDR1 SNHLY, CDR2 FYNNEI. V was pared by 4 bases and J by 4 bases, with 16 bases between. This CDR3 spans 15 amino acids. CDR3 region: CASSGWGSRSTEAFF. The DNA of the CDR3 is TGTGCCAGCAGTGGATGGGGGTCCCGGAGCACTGAAGCTTTCTTT.

The CDR3 loop reads CASSPVGGFQETQYF. In nucleotides, the CDR3 is TGTGCCAGCAGCCCTGTAGGCGGCTTTCAAGAGACCCAGTACTTC. J is TRBJ2-5 and V is TRBV7-2, with D uncertain. The CDR3 length is 15 residues. Trimming shortened V by 5 bases and J by 2 bases, and 15 bases separated the two germline ends. CDR1 and CDR2 (germline): SGHTA, FQGNSA.

This sequence joins TRBV2 and TRBJ2-6, with D perhaps TRBD1 or TRBD2 (5 bases each). This CDR3 spans 13 amino acids. CDR1 is SNHLY and CDR2 is FYNNEI in the germline V gene. V lost 7 bases to trimming and J lost 4 bases, with 8 bases between them. CDR3 in amino acids: CASTGTGANVLTF. The CDR3 DNA follows: TGTGCCAGCACCGGGACCGGGGCCAACGTCCTGACTTTC. Full variable domain (rest looked up from reference TRBV2 and TRBJ2-6): EPEVTQTPSHQVTQMGQEVILRCVPISNHLYFYWYRQILGQKVEFLVSFYNNEISEKSEIFDDQFSVERPDGSNFTLKIRSTKLEDSAMYFCASTGTGANVLTFGAGSRLTVL.

A few counts support this clone. A much larger clone differs from this one at a single base, so this may be a read error. The V and J genes are TRBV7-2 and TRBJ2-5; D remains unclear. This CDR3 region has 12 residues. Germline V lookup: CDR1 SGHTA, CDR2 FQGNSA. The germline V and J ends were trimmed by 2 bases and 0 bases, with 1 base remaining between them. The CDR3 nucleotides are TGTGCCAGCAGCTTATACCAAGAGACCCAGTACTTC. Protein: CASSLYQETQYF.

This clone was picked up a small number of times. This chain uses TRBV27 with TRBJ2-5; weak D call: TRBD1 (7 bases). The CDR3 has 16 amino acids. Deletions cut 2 bases from V and 5 bases from J, with 18 bases between. Per germline, CDR1 MNHEY and CDR2 SMNVEV (reference sequence). The CDR3, as DNA: TGTGCCAGCAGTTTAGAGGGGGCCCGGGGGCTGGAGACCCAGTACTTC. This sequence encodes CASSLEGARGLETQYF.

This sequence joins TRBV7-2 and TRBJ2-7; TRBD2 matches at 7 bases. The CDR3 covers 17 residues. Germline V CDR1 and CDR2: SGHTA, FQGNSA. J was trimmed by 1 base and V by 5 bases; bases with no gene match: 14. The CDR3 region is CASSLPGLAGRSYEQYF. The CDR3 DNA reads as TGTGCCAGCAGCCTACCGGGGTTAGCGGGTAGATCCTACGAGCAGTACTTC.

J is TRBJ2-1 and V is TRBV5-4; possible D gene TRBD1, 6 bases. V lost 1 base, J lost 8 bases, and 19 bases lay in between. This CDR3 is built from 16 residues. Germline V CDR1 and CDR2: SGHNT, YYREEE (reference sequence). In nucleotides, the CDR3 is TGTGCCAGCAGCTTGCTTCGCGGCCAGGGGAGCCATGAGCAGTTCTTC. Protein product: CASSLLRGQGSHEQFF. The whole variable domain, filled in from reference TRBV5-4 and TRBJ2-1, reads ETGVTQSPTHLIKTRGQQVTLRCSSQSGHNTVSWYQQALGQGPQFIFQYYREEENGRGNFPPRFSGLQFPNYSSELNVNALELDDSALYLCASSLLRGQGSHEQFFGPGTRLTVL.